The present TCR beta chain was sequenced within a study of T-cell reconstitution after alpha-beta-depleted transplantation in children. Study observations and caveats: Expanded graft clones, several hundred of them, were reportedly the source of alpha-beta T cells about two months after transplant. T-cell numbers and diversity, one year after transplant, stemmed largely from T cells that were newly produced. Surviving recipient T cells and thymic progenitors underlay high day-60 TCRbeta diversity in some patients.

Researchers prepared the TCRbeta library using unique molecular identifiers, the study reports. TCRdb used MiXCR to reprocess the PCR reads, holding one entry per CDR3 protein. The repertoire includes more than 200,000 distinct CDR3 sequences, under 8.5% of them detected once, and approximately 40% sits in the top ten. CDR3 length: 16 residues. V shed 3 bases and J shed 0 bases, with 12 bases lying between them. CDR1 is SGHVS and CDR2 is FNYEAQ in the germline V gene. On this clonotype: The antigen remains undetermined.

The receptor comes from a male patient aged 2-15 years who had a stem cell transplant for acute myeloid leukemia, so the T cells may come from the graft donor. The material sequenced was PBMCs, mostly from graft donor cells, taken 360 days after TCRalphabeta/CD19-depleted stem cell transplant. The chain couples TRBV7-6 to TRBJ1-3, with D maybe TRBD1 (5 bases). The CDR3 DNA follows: TGTGCCAGCAGCTTCGAGGCAGGGATCTCTGGAAACACCATATATTTT. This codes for CASSFEAGISGNTIYF.